Shown below are 15 T cell receptor beta chains from a single sample sequenced in a study of blood T cell repertoires in COVID-19. Generated by immunoSEQ multiplex PCR, the TCRdb table keeps only in-frame clones and is missing some. The sample shows 150,000 or so clones, roughly nine tenths of them seen only once. The sequencing input was peripheral blood. The receptors stem from a man aged 60-69 years with acute or convalescent COVID-19.

V gene TRBV5-4 combines with J gene TRBJ2-5; D perhaps matches TRBD2 (6 bases). The CDR3 consists of 16 residues. V lost 4 bases to trimming and J lost 0 bases, with 16 bases between them. Germline CDR1 is SGHNT and CDR2 is YYREEE (reference sequence). This CDR3 reads CASSPPGLDNQETQYF. As DNA, the CDR3 is TGTGCCAGCAGCCCCCCGGGACTCGATAACCAAGAGACCCAGTACTTC.

The chain combines TRBV12-3 or TRBV12-4 with TRBJ2-2; no firm D call. Trimming shortened V by 4 bases and J by 9 bases, and 9 bases separated the two germline ends. The CDR3 extends over 12 amino acids. CDR3 sequence reads: CASSSANRELFF. The CDR3 nucleotides are TGTGCCAGCAGTTCAGCTAACAGGGAGCTGTTTTTT.

On this clone: The DNA is omitted, as the CDR3 cannot be located on it reliably, and the CDR3 follows TCRdb's listing. The rearrangement uses TRBV24-1 and TRBJ2-2; the tabulated D call, TRBD1, remains unverified against the DNA. The CDR3 has 18 residues if both end residues are counted. Germline values: CDR1 KGHDR, CDR2 SFDVKD. The CDR3 sequence: CATSDPFGPGIRTGELFF.

The chain combines TRBV2 with TRBJ1-5, with 8 bases that match TRBD1. CDR1 is SNHLY, CDR2 FYNNEI, per germline. This CDR3 has 14 residues. With 4 bases clipped from V and 4 bases from J, the junction kept 3 bases outside the gene matches. CDR3 sequence: CASSGQGPNQPQHF. The CDR3 bases are TGTGCCAGCAGTGGACAGGGGCCTAATCAGCCCCAGCATTTT.

The chain recombines TRBV24-1 with TRBJ2-3; D gene ambiguous. The germline CDR1 and CDR2 sequences are KGHDR and SFDVKD. V was clipped by 12 bases and J by 1 base, with 16 bases between them. The CDR3 contains 14 residues. The CDR3: CAHSSGQGTDTQYF. For the CDR3, the DNA is TGTGCCCACTCCAGTGGGCAGGGCACAGATACGCAGTATTTT.

Points on this clone: The sample carries other DNA sequences with the same CDR3. V usage is TRBV11-2 and J usage is TRBJ1-5; D may be TRBD1 (5 bases). CDR3 length: 15 residues. V lost 1 base and J 4 bases, leaving 11 bases between the germline ends. Germline-derived CDR1 and CDR2 are SGHAT and FQNNGV. The CDR3 DNA sequence: TGTGCCAGCAGCTTAGGGGGGGGAGGGAATCAGCCCCAGCATTTT. Protein product: CASSLGGGGNQPQHF. The full variable domain, its missing parts supplied by reference TRBV11-2 and TRBJ1-5, is EAGVAQSPRYKIIEKRQSVAFWCNPISGHATLYWYQQILGQGPKLLIQFQNNGVVDDSQLPKDRFSAERLKGVDSTLKIQPAKLEDSAVYLCASSLGGGGNQPQHFGDGTRLSIL.

This clone has just one count. The chain is built from TRBV13 and TRBJ1-4; 7 bases are shared with TRBD1. The CDR3 loop spans 13 amino acids. V trimming: 5 bases; J trimming: 5 bases; junction bases outside the gene matches: 2. Germline-derived CDR1 and CDR2 are PRHDT and FYEKMQ (reference sequence). CDR3 nucleotide sequence: TGTGCCAGCAGCAGGGACAGAAATGAAAAACTGTTTTTT. Residues: CASSRDRNEKLFF.

The V and J genes are TRBV19 and TRBJ2-1; 9 bases align to TRBD2. Germline V gene sequence: CDR1 LNHDA, CDR2 SQIVND (reference sequence). V dropped 5 bases and J dropped 0; count of bases not matched to a gene: 14. This CDR3 spans 19 amino acids. The chain's CDR3 is CASSPPLGGRASSYNEQFF. For the CDR3, the DNA is TGTGCCAGTAGTCCTCCGTTAGGCGGGAGGGCCAGCTCCTACAATGAGCAGTTCTTC. Filled out from reference TRBV19 and TRBJ2-1, the complete variable domain reads DGGITQSPKYLFRKEGQNVTLSCEQNLNHDAMYWYRQDPGQGLRLIYYSQIVNDFQKGDIAEGYSVSREKKESFPLTVTSAQKNPTAFYLCASSPPLGGRASSYNEQFFGPGTRLTVL.

This clone showed up just once. The chain combines TRBV6-5 with TRBJ2-2, with D perhaps TRBD2 (6 bases). The CDR3 covers 13 residues. Germline V CDR1 and CDR2: MNHEY, SVGAGI. Trimming shortened V by 8 bases and J by 1 base, and 8 bases separated the two germline ends. The CDR3 DNA sequence: TGTGCCAGCCTGGGGGGGAACACCGGGGAGCTGTTTTTT. This codes for CASLGGNTGELFF.

The rearrangement uses TRBV11-3 and TRBJ2-5, with D unresolved. Germline V CDR1 and CDR2: SGHNT, YENEEA. The CDR3 is 12 amino acids. V dropped 2 bases and J dropped 3 bases, with 4 bases sitting between them. This CDR3 reads CASSLLEETQYF. In DNA form, the CDR3 reads TGTGCCAGCAGCTTACTCGAAGAGACCCAGTACTTC.

The rearrangement joins TRBV19 to TRBJ1-5; D is perhaps TRBD1 (5 bases). Germline CDR1 and CDR2: LNHDA and SQIVND (reference sequence). There are 14 residues in the CDR3. The germline V and J ends were trimmed by 1 base and 7 bases, with 11 bases remaining between them. This chain's CDR3 is CASSIGQGPQPQHF. The DNA of the CDR3 is TGTGCCAGTAGTATAGGGCAGGGTCCGCAGCCCCAGCATTTT. Using reference TRBV19 and TRBJ1-5 for the parts outside the CDR3, the full variable domain is DGGITQSPKYLFRKEGQNVTLSCEQNLNHDAMYWYRQDPGQGLRLIYYSQIVNDFQKGDIAEGYSVSREKKESFPLTVTSAQKNPTAFYLCASSIGQGPQPQHFGDGTRLSIL.

The chain recombines TRBV9 with TRBJ2-6; 10 nucleotides match TRBD2. The CDR3 covers 20 residues. The V segment lost 0 bases and the J segment 0 bases; nucleotides outside the gene matches: 9. Germline lookup yields CDR1 SGDLS and CDR2 YYNGEE. This CDR3 is CASSVVPGTSVGSGANVLTF. The CDR3 DNA reads as TGTGCCAGCAGCGTAGTCCCAGGGACTAGCGTAGGCTCTGGGGCCAACGTCCTGACTTTC.

The rearrangement joins TRBV24-1 to TRBJ2-3, with TRBD2 matching over 7 bases. CDR3 length: 16 amino acids. Germline V gene lookup returns CDR1 KGHDR and CDR2 SFDVKD. V gave up 1 base and J gave up 3 bases; unmatched junction bases: 6. The CDR3 loop reads CATSDFQRDSTDTQYF. CDR3 in DNA: TGTGCCACCAGTGATTTTCAGCGGGACTCGACAGATACGCAGTATTTT.

This chain links TRBV10-1 with TRBJ2-7; TRBD1 agrees at 12 bases. Germline V CDR1 and CDR2: WNHNN, SYGVQD (reference sequence). The CDR3 loop spans 14 amino acids. V was pared by 11 bases and J by 7 bases, with 12 bases of the junction left unmatched. The CDR3 is CAATRDRGRREQYV. DNA of the CDR3: TGCGCCGCAACCCGGGACAGGGGGCGAAGAGAGCAGTACGTC.

The chain joins TRBV6-1 to TRBJ2-2; no clear D gene. There are 14 residues in the CDR3. Germline V gene data show CDR1 as MNHNS and CDR2 as SASEGT. V was clipped by 8 bases and J by 0 bases, with 10 bases between them. CDR3 in DNA: TGTGCCAGCGTCATTAGCCCGAACACCGGGGAGCTGTTTTTT. It yields the protein CASVISPNTGELFF.